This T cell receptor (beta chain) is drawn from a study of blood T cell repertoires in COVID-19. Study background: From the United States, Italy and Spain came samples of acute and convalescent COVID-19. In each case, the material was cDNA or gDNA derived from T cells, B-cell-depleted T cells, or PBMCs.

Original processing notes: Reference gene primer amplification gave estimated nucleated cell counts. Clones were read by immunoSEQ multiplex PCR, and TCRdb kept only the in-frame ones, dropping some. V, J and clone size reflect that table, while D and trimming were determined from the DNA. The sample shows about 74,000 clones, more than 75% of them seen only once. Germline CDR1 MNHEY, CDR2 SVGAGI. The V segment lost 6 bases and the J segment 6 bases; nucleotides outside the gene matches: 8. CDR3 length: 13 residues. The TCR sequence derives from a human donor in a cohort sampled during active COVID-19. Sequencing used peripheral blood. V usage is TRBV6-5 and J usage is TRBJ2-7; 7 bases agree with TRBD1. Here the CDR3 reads CASRLPGGSEQYF. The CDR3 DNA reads TGTGCCAGCAGGCTACCAGGGGGTAGCGAGCAGTACTTC.